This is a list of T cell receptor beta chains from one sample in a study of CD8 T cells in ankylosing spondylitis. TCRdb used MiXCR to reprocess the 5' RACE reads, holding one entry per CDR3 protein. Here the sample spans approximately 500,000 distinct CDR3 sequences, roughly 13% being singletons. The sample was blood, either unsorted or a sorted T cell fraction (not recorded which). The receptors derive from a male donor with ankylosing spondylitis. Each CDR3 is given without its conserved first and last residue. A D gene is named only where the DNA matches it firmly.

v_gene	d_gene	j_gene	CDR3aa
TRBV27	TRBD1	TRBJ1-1	ASSLWDRGPNTEAF
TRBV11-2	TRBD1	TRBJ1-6	ASSLGGQGYSPLH
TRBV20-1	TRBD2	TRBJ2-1	SAGTSGRSNEQF
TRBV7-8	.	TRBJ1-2	ASSSFRGGRIYGYT
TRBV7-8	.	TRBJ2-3	ASSSDGGDTQY
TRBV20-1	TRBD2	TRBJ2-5	SARSRTSGRPPQY
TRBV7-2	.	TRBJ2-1	ASSLSKVPYNEQF
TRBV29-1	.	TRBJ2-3	SVRGAGAPTDTQY
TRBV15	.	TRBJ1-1	ATSRGGEDTEAF
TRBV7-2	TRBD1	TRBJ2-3	ASSHSGQRTDTQY
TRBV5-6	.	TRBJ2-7	ASSLSGKGEQY
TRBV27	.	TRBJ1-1	ATRFVGNTEAF
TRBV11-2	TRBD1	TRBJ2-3	ASSFGTGGTDTQY
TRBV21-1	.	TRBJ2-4	ASSVTRVSSNIQY
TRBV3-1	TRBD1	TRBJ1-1	ASSHPGQGAEAF
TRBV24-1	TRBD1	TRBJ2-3	ATSSPQGGGTDTQY
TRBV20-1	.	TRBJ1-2	SAPKETSNYGYT
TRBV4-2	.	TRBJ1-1	ASSQRVTEAF
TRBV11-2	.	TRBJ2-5	ASSLDGGRVETQY
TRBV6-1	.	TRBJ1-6	ASSRRDAENSPLH
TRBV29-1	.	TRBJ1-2	SVVSGNGYT
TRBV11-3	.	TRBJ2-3	ASTFSGGTTDTQY
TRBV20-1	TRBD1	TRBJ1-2	SASPGQPSNYGYT
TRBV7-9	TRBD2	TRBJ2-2	ASSLGLAVSGELF
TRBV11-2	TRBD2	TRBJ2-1	ASSWSSSGSNEQF
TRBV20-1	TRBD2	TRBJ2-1	SAPGLASYNEQF
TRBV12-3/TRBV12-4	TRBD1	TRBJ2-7	ASRDRGGSSYEQY
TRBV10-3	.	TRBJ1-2	AIRPPGAEYNYGYT
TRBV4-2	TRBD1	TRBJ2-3	ASSQAGTGSTDTQY
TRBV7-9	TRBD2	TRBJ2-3	ASSRGLASTDTQY
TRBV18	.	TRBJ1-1	ASSPITRENTEAF
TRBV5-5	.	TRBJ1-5	ASSLDSLSNQPQH
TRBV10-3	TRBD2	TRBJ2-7	AISEGLAGGPAR
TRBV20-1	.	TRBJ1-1	SALTEGRGTEAF
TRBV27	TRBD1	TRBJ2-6	ASSTTGAGANVLT
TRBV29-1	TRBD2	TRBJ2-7	SVASGRAGEQY
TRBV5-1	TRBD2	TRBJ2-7	ASTTQGGEGREQY
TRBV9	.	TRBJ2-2	ASNREGYENTGELF
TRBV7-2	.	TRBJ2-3	ASSPDRRDTQY
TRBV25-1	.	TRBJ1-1	ASSDGMHTEAF
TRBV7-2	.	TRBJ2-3	ASSPEHRSTDTQY
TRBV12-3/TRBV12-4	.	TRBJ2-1	ASSTTGQLRMMQF
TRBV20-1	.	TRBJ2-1	SARGDNHNEQF
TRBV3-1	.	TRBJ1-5	ASSQERNQPQH
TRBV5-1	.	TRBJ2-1	ASSLAAGRGRDEQF
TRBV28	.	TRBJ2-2	ASTPGFGRDTGELF
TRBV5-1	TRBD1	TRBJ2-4	ASSLGDSPLFFQY
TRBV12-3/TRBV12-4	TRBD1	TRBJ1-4	ASSRGQGEESEKLF
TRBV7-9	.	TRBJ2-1	ASSLAGASGNEQF
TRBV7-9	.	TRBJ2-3	ASSLASGFGY
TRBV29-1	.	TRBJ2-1	SVGSLSYNEQF
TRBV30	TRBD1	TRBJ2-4	AWSVDRDIQY
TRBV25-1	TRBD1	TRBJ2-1	ASSTTRGTGNEQF